These 29 T cell receptor beta chains originate from one sample sequenced in a study of shared clonotypes between healthy human individuals. Profiling relied on immunoSEQ multiplex PCR, and the TCRdb table lists in-frame clones only, not all of them. The sample shows some 1,400,000 clones, more than 95% of them seen only once. The sequencing sample was made of naive CD4+ T cells sorted from blood. Subset described: CD45RA+ positively selected. These receptors were collected from a man younger than 45 in good health.

The chain links TRBV29-1 to TRBJ1-1; 8 bases fit TRBD1. This CDR3 has 15 residues. With 6 bases clipped from V and 4 bases from J, the junction kept 13 bases outside the gene matches. Germline assignment: CDR1 SQVTM and CDR2 ANQGSEA. CDR3 in DNA: TGCAGCGTGAAGTCGGGACAGGTGGGATCCACTGAAGCTTTCTTT. Encoded protein: CSVKSGQVGSTEAFF.

This rearrangement joins TRBV28 to TRBJ2-6; D unresolved. With 5 bases removed from V and 2 bases from J, the gap between germline ends came to 16 bases. The CDR3 is made up of 17 amino acids. Germline CDR1 and CDR2: MDHEN and SYDVKM. CDR3 amino acids: CASSRRSTPPGANVLTF. CDR3 DNA sequence: TGTGCCAGCAGTCGACGTTCAACCCCTCCTGGGGCCAACGTCCTGACTTTC.

The rearrangement links TRBV5-4 to TRBJ2-5; 7 bases line up with TRBD2. The CDR3 contains 11 residues. Germline CDR1 and CDR2: SGHNT and YYREEE (reference sequence). V gave up 9 bases and J gave up 2 bases; unmatched junction bases: 1. The CDR3 is CATSGQETQYF. CDR3 sequence (DNA): TGTGCCACTAGCGGACAAGAGACCCAGTACTTC.

The CDR3 nucleotides are TGTGCCAGCAGCCCTGCCGGGACACCTAACTATGGCTACACCTTC. This gives the protein CASSPAGTPNYGYTF. This sequence joins TRBV28 and TRBJ1-2; maybe TRBD1 (6 bases). The V gene lost 6 bases and the J gene lost 0 bases, with 14 bases spanning the gap. Germline assignment: CDR1 MDHEN and CDR2 SYDVKM. There are 15 residues in the CDR3.

This clone showed up just once. The V and J genes are TRBV5-6 and TRBJ2-7, with 9 nucleotides matching TRBD1. This CDR3 has 13 amino acids. V dropped 2 bases and J dropped 7; count of bases not matched to a gene: 4. The germline gives CDR1 SGHDT, CDR2 YYEEEE. The CDR3 protein is CASSLGTGWEQYF. The CDR3 coding sequence is TGTGCCAGCAGCTTAGGGACAGGGTGGGAGCAGTACTTC.

In its sample, this clone was seen once. The chain is built from TRBV13 and TRBJ2-1; 8 bases are a match to TRBD2. V lost 5 bases and J lost 6; bases outside the gene matches: 12. This CDR3 comprises 16 residues. Germline V CDR1 and CDR2: PRHDT, FYEKMQ (reference sequence). CDR3 in amino acids: CASSPPSGSGANEQFF. The CDR3 nucleotides read TGTGCCAGCAGCCCTCCCTCGGGTAGCGGGGCCAATGAGCAGTTCTTC.

This chain joins TRBV27 and TRBJ2-2, with 8 bases fitting TRBD1. The CDR3 totals 17 residues. Germline V gene sequence: CDR1 MNHEY, CDR2 SMNVEV (reference sequence). V was clipped by 2 bases and J by 2 bases; unmatched bases: 7. CDR3 amino acids: CASSLTSGQGNTGELFF. DNA of the CDR3: TGTGCCAGCAGTTTAACGTCAGGACAGGGAAACACCGGGGAGCTGTTTTTT.

This chain connects TRBV30 to TRBJ2-7; TRBD1 matches 9 bases. The J segment lost 1 base and the V segment lost 5 bases, leaving 6 bases of the junction unmatched. The CDR3 sequence is 14 residues long. Per the germline V gene, CDR1 is GTSNPN and CDR2 is SVGIG (reference sequence). CDR3 in DNA: TGTGCCTGGGGGGACAGGGCTCGATCCTACGAGCAGTACTTC. The encoded protein is CAWGDRARSYEQYF.

The rearrangement joins TRBV27 to TRBJ1-4; TRBD1 matches 7 bases. V gave up 5 bases and J gave up 0 bases; unmatched junction bases: 12. The CDR3 is 18 amino acids. Germline loops: CDR1 MNHEY, CDR2 SMNVEV (reference sequence). The CDR3 DNA reads as TGTGCCAGCAGTCCCCGGGACAGCCGAGGGGCAACTAATGAAAAACTGTTTTTT. Protein: CASSPRDSRGATNEKLFF.

The chain uses TRBV9 and TRBJ2-2; 8 bases match TRBD2. Germline V gives CDR1 SGDLS, CDR2 YYNGEE. CDR3 length: 16 amino acids. J gave up 6 bases and V 4 bases, and 11 bases lay outside the gene matches. Here the CDR3 DNA reads TGTGCCAGCAGCCCAACAATGGGACTAGTTTCCGGGGAGCTGTTTTTT. It codes for CASSPTMGLVSGELFF.

The chain uses TRBV2 and TRBJ2-2, with 12 bases matching TRBD2. Germline CDR1 is SNHLY and CDR2 is FYNNEI. The CDR3 covers 17 residues. J gave up 5 bases and V 6 bases, and 10 bases lay outside the gene matches. The CDR3 nucleotides are TGTGCCAGCAGGTGGCTAGCGGGAGGGCCGGGGACCGGGGAGCTGTTTTTT. Amino acids: CASRWLAGGPGTGELFF.

Comments on this clone: Other DNA sequences in the same sample also yield this CDR3. The chain has TRBV15 and TRBJ1-2; TRBD1 might be the D (5 bases). Germline V lookup: CDR1 LNHNV, CDR2 YYDKDF (reference sequence). V shed 9 bases and J shed 3 bases, with 17 bases lying between them. This CDR3 has 14 amino acids. For the CDR3, the DNA is TGTGCCACTAGCCCGGGTCCCAGGGACTATGGCTACACCTTC. Translation gives CATSPGPRDYGYTF.

V gene TRBV4-3 combines with J gene TRBJ2-7; TRBD1 matches at 7 bases. J was trimmed by 3 bases and V by 5 bases; bases with no gene match: 10. CDR1 LGHNA and CDR2 YSLEER come from the germline V gene. This CDR3 region has 15 residues. The CDR3 spells CASSTMPGQYYEQYF. The CDR3, as DNA: TGCGCCAGCAGCACAATGCCGGGACAGTACTACGAGCAGTACTTC.

The V gene is TRBV19, the J gene TRBJ2-3; unclear D gene. Per the germline V gene, CDR1 is LNHDA and CDR2 is SQIVND (reference sequence). The CDR3 runs to 15 residues. Trimming cost V 3 bases and J 1 base, with 11 bases left between them. In DNA form, the CDR3 reads TGTGCCAGTAGTATGGTCAGCAGGCGCACAGATACGCAGTATTTT. Amino acid sequence: CASSMVSRRTDTQYF.

A word on this clone: One end of the junction is discordant with germline, which a read error may explain. Other DNA variants within this sample encode the same CDR3. J is TRBJ2-7 and V is TRBV13; unclear D gene. The germline V gene encodes CDR1 PRHDT and CDR2 FYEKMQ (reference sequence). The CDR3 consists of 13 residues. The CDR3 here is CASSISSLDEQYF. CDR3 bases: TGTGCTAGCAGCATATCCTCTTTGGACGAGCAGTACTTC.

The CDR3 DNA follows: TGTGCCAGCAGACTAGGGGGACTAGACACTGAAGCTTTCTTT. This gives the protein CASRLGGLDTEAFF. This chain joins TRBV28 and TRBJ1-1, with D maybe TRBD1 (6 bases). V dropped 6 bases and J dropped 3 bases, with 14 bases sitting between them. This CDR3 is 14 amino acids long. Germline V gene data show CDR1 as MDHEN and CDR2 as SYDVKM. Variable domain in full (rest from reference TRBV28 and TRBJ1-1): DVKVTQSSRYLVKRTGEKVFLECVQDMDHENMFWYRQDPGLGLRLIYFSYDVKMKEKGDIPEGYSVSREKKERFSLILESASTNQTSMYLCASRLGGLDTEAFFGQGTRLTVV.

The chain carries TRBV12-5 and TRBJ2-1, with TRBD1 as a possible D gene (6 bases). The CDR3 has 17 amino acids. Germline CDR1 LGHNT, CDR2 FRNRAP. V was shortened by 1 base and J by 4 bases, with 17 bases between the two germline ends. The CDR3 nucleotides read TGTGCTAGTGGTTTGGAGCACAGGGCACCCCCTTACAATGAGCAGTTCTTC. Its translation is CASGLEHRAPPYNEQFF.

The rearrangement uses TRBV5-1 and TRBJ2-1, with 9 positions matching TRBD2. Germline-derived CDR1 and CDR2 are SGHRS and YFSETQ. The ends lost 8 bases at V and 3 bases at J; junction bases unmatched: 6. The CDR3 spans 14 residues. This CDR3 is CASGNSGSYNEQFF. CDR3 DNA: TGCGCCAGTGGGAATAGCGGGAGCTACAATGAGCAGTTCTTC.

The V gene is TRBV5-4, the J gene TRBJ2-5, with D hard to call. CDR3 size: 13 residues. Germline-derived CDR1 and CDR2 are SGHNT and YYREEE (reference sequence). The germline V and J ends were trimmed by 1 base and 5 bases, with 9 bases remaining between them. The CDR3 reads CASSLLGKETQYF. In DNA form, the CDR3 reads TGTGCCAGCAGCTTGTTAGGGAAGGAGACCCAGTACTTC.

The chain links TRBV19 to TRBJ2-2; D gene unclear. CDR1 and CDR2 (germline): LNHDA, SQIVND (reference sequence). The CDR3 consists of 16 residues. Trimming took off 0 bases at V and 5 bases at J, with 13 bases between the two ends. The DNA for the CDR3 is TGTGCCAGTAGTATAGATTCCTTGACCCGTACCGGGGAGCTGTTTTTT. It specifies CASSIDSLTRTGELFF. The whole variable domain, filled in from reference TRBV19 and TRBJ2-2, reads DGGITQSPKYLFRKEGQNVTLSCEQNLNHDAMYWYRQDPGQGLRLIYYSQIVNDFQKGDIAEGYSVSREKKESFPLTVTSAQKNPTAFYLCASSIDSLTRTGELFFGEGSRLTVL.

The gene calls are TRBV9 and TRBJ2-1; the match to TRBD2 covers 8 bases. Losses at the gene ends were 1 base for V and 7 bases for J; bases not matched to a gene: 4. The V gene's germline CDR1 is SGDLS and CDR2 YYNGEE. The CDR3 totals 14 residues. The CDR3 loop reads CASSVSGSSNEQFF. The DNA of the CDR3 is TGTGCCAGCAGCGTAAGCGGGAGTAGTAATGAGCAGTTCTTC.

This rearrangement joins TRBV18 to TRBJ2-1, with 7 bases aligning to TRBD1. Germline CDR1 KGHSH, CDR2 LQKENI. The CDR3 runs to 13 residues. V trimming: 6 bases; J trimming: 10 bases; junction bases outside the gene matches: 9. The CDR3 sequence: CASSPDQQGEQFF. Written as DNA, the CDR3 is TGTGCCAGCTCGCCAGACCAACAGGGGGAGCAGTTCTTC.

The rearrangement links TRBV6-5 to TRBJ2-2, with no clear D. Germline values: CDR1 MNHEY, CDR2 SVGAGI. Trimming removed 2 bases from V and 7 bases from J, with 8 bases in between. This CDR3 has 13 amino acids. As DNA, the CDR3 is TGTGCCAGCAGTTACAGTGGCCTCGGGGAGCTGTTTTTT. It yields the protein CASSYSGLGELFF.

The J gene is TRBJ1-1, the V gene TRBV18; D gene unclear. This CDR3 comprises 12 residues. Germline V gives CDR1 KGHSH, CDR2 LQKENI. Trimming shortened V by 6 bases and J by 1 base, and 6 bases separated the two germline ends. CDR3 DNA: TGTGCCAGCTCCGCAGGGAACACTGAAGCTTTCTTT. Translated: CASSAGNTEAFF. Together with reference TRBV18 and TRBJ1-1, the CDR3 gives the full variable domain: NAGVMQNPRHLVRRRGQEARLRCSPMKGHSHVYWYRQLPEEGLKFMVYLQKENIIDESGMPKERFSAEFPKEGPSILRIQQVVRGDSAAYFCASSAGNTEAFFGQGTRLTVV.

The chain employs TRBV7-2 and TRBJ2-1, with D maybe TRBD2 (6 bases). The CDR3 spans 15 residues. Trimming took 5 bases from V and 4 from J, leaving 15 bases between them. Germline V lookup: CDR1 SGHTA, CDR2 FQGNSA. The CDR3 nucleotides are TGTGCCAGCAGCAACAAGGACGGGGGATACAATGAGCAGTTCTTC. It specifies CASSNKDGGYNEQFF. The whole variable domain, filled in from reference TRBV7-2 and TRBJ2-1, reads GAGVSQSPSNKVTEKGKDVELRCDPISGHTALYWYRQSLGQGLEFLIYFQGNSAPDKSGLPSDRFSAERTGGSVSTLTIQRTQQEDSAVYLCASSNKDGGYNEQFFGPGTRLTVL.

The chain joins TRBV7-6 to TRBJ1-1; the D gene is possibly TRBD1 (5 bases). The germline V gene encodes CDR1 SGHVS and CDR2 FNYEAQ. Deletions cut 2 bases from V and 0 bases from J, with 7 bases between. This CDR3 comprises 14 residues. In nucleotides, the CDR3 is TGTGCCAGCAGCTTAATAGGGGTGAACACTGAAGCTTTCTTT. Translated, it gives CASSLIGVNTEAFF.

The chain links TRBV18 to TRBJ1-4; D is ambiguous. Per the germline V gene, CDR1 is KGHSH and CDR2 is LQKENI. This CDR3 spans 14 amino acids. V gave up 5 bases and J gave up 5 bases, with 12 bases separating them. In DNA, the CDR3 is TGTGCCAGCTCAGACCAAGACGGGAATGAAAAACTGTTTTTT. Protein product: CASSDQDGNEKLFF.

The V call is TRBV21-1, the J call TRBJ1-1; the D call in the table, TRBD1, was not verified against the DNA. TRBV21-1 is recorded as a pseudogene. This CDR3 contains 13 residues. CDR3 loop: CASSRDKNTEAFF. The CDR3 DNA is TGTGCCAGCAGTCGCGACAAGAACACTGAAGCTTTCTTT.

V and J are TRBV7-9 and TRBJ1-2; D possibly corresponds to TRBD1 (5 bases). Germline CDR1 and CDR2: SEHNR and FQNEAQ (reference sequence). V lost 5 bases and J 4 bases, leaving 14 bases between the germline ends. CDR3 size: 14 residues. DNA for the CDR3: TGTGCCAGCAGCCTGAGGGAAAGGGGCTATGGCTACACCTTC. Residues: CASSLRERGYGYTF. Looking up the rest from reference TRBV7-9 and TRBJ1-2 gives the full variable domain: DTGVSQNPRHKITKRGQNVTFRCDPISEHNRLYWYRQTLGQGPEFLTYFQNEAQLEKSRLLSDRFSAERPKGSFSTLEIQRTEQGDSAMYLCASSLRERGYGYTFGSGTRLTVV.